Listed here are 20 T cell receptor beta chains from one sample, sequenced in a study of blood T cell repertoires in COVID-19. Produced via immunoSEQ multiplex PCR; TCRdb's table is partial and in-frame only. The data show fewer than 200,000 clones, 80% to 90% seen once. The sequenced sample consisted of peripheral blood. These receptor sequences come from a man aged 35 to 55 who had recovered from COVID-19.

This clone occurred a few times. The CDR3 is CASSFLREQFF. The DNA for the CDR3 is TGTGCCAGCAGCTTTCTCCGGGAGCAGTTCTTC. The chain is built from TRBV7-8 and TRBJ2-1; D ambiguous. CDR1 is SGHVS and CDR2 is FQNEAQ in the germline V gene. Trimming shortened V by 3 bases and J by 10 bases, and 7 bases separated the two germline ends. The CDR3 has 11 residues.

The J gene is TRBJ1-1, the V gene TRBV11-3, with a tentative D call TRBD1 (6 bases). V lost 2 bases and J 2 bases, leaving 12 bases between the germline ends. This CDR3 region has 15 residues. The germline V gene has CDR1 SGHNT and CDR2 YENEEA. The CDR3 DNA reads TGTGCCAGCAGCTTACCCTCGGGACACAACACTGAAGCTTTCTTT. Translated: CASSLPSGHNTEAFF. Supplemented by reference TRBV11-3 and TRBJ1-1, the full variable domain reads EAGVVQSPRYKIIEKKQPVAFWCNPISGHNTLYWYLQNLGQGPELLIRYENEEAVDDSQLPKDRFSAERLKGVDSTLKIQPAELGDSAVYLCASSLPSGHNTEAFFGQGTRLTVV.

Here the CDR3 DNA reads TGCGCCAGCAGCCAGACAGGGACTGGAAACACCATATATTTT. The encoded protein is CASSQTGTGNTIYF. V usage is TRBV4-3 and J usage is TRBJ1-3; TRBD1 matches 7 bases. CDR1 and CDR2 from the germline V gene are LGHNA and YSLEER. This CDR3 is built from 14 residues. V was pared by 3 bases and J by 2 bases, with 1 base of the junction left unmatched.

This clone was counted a single time. J is TRBJ1-2 and V is TRBV5-4, with TRBD1 matching over 9 bases. The germline gives CDR1 SGHNT, CDR2 YYREEE (reference sequence). The trim removed 2 bases at V and 6 bases at J, leaving 2 bases unmatched. This CDR3 contains 13 residues. The CDR3 DNA is TGTGCCAGCAGCTTTAGGACAGGGGATGGCTACACCTTC. This translates into CASSFRTGDGYTF.

The V and J genes are TRBV11-3 and TRBJ2-3, with D perhaps TRBD1 (7 bases). Germline V gene lookup returns CDR1 SGHNT and CDR2 YENEEA. Trimming cost V 5 bases and J 5 bases, with 14 bases left between them. The CDR3 loop spans 14 amino acids. The CDR3 loop is CASSNRGRGDTQYF. CDR3 nucleotide sequence: TGTGCCAGCAGCAATAGGGGGCGGGGAGATACGCAGTATTTT.

This sequence joins TRBV4-2 and TRBJ1-3; D possibly corresponds to TRBD1 (6 bases). Germline lookup yields CDR1 LGHNA and CDR2 YNFKEQ. The CDR3 loop spans 17 amino acids. V lost 1 base and J lost 0, with 13 bases in between. The CDR3 here is CASSQGRTESSGNTIYF. CDR3 sequence (DNA): TGTGCCAGCAGCCAAGGGAGGACAGAGAGCTCTGGAAACACCATATATTTT.

This chain connects TRBV28 to TRBJ2-7, with D tentatively TRBD2 (6 bases). CDR1 is MDHEN and CDR2 is SYDVKM in the germline V gene. The CDR3 runs to 12 residues. The germline V and J ends were trimmed by 5 bases and 6 bases, with 11 bases remaining between them. The CDR3 DNA follows: TGTGCCAGCAGTCCCCCGGGGGTCGAGCAGTACTTC. Translated: CASSPPGVEQYF.

This chain links TRBV6-5 with TRBJ1-1; a possible D gene is TRBD1 (5 bases). The V end was cut by 7 bases, the J end by 2 bases, with 14 bases between. This CDR3 region has 14 residues. Looked up from germline, CDR1 is MNHEY and CDR2 is SVGAGI. The CDR3 DNA sequence: TGTGCCAGCACTCCCGGGGGAGTTAACACTGAAGCTTTCTTT. This gives the protein CASTPGGVNTEAFF.

The CDR3 DNA is TGTGCCAGCAGACACCCAGCGGTTCAAGAGACCCAGTACTTC. Translated, it gives CASRHPAVQETQYF. The chain uses TRBV7-9 and TRBJ2-5; possibly TRBD2 for D (5 bases). V shed 6 bases and J shed 2 bases, with 13 bases lying between them. The CDR3 spans 14 residues. CDR1 is SEHNR, CDR2 FQNEAQ, per germline (reference sequence).

The genes are TRBV2 and TRBJ2-7; D not resolved. The CDR3 runs 14 residues. Germline V CDR1 and CDR2: SNHLY, FYNNEI. The V and J ends lost 4 bases and 6 bases respectively, with 16 bases between them. The CDR3 DNA is TGTGCCAGCAGTGTTTTGACGAAGACATCCGAGCAGTACTTC. Amino acids: CASSVLTKTSEQYF. Combining the CDR3 with reference TRBV2 and TRBJ2-7 gives the whole variable domain EPEVTQTPSHQVTQMGQEVILRCVPISNHLYFYWYRQILGQKVEFLVSFYNNEISEKSEIFDDQFSVERPDGSNFTLKIRSTKLEDSAMYFCASSVLTKTSEQYFGPGTRLTVT.

The rearrangement joins TRBV5-1 to TRBJ2-7, with 8 bases identical to TRBD1. This CDR3 spans 11 amino acids. CDR1 is SGHRS, CDR2 YFSETQ, per germline. V lost 7 bases and J lost 4; bases outside the gene matches: 1. For the CDR3, the DNA is TGCGCCAGCGGGACAGGTTACGAGCAGTACTTC. It encodes CASGTGYEQYF.

This clone occurred a few times. This chain joins TRBV4-2 and TRBJ2-7; D is possibly TRBD1 (6 bases). Germline V CDR1 and CDR2: LGHNA, YNFKEQ. V lost 1 base, J lost 1 base, and 11 bases lay in between. The CDR3 is 15 amino acids. The CDR3 region has the DNA TGTGCCAGCAGCCAAGGGGACATAGCTTCCTACGAGCAGTACTTC. Amino acid sequence: CASSQGDIASYEQYF.

The rearrangement joins TRBV7-8 to TRBJ2-1; TRBD2 agrees at 13 bases. CDR1 is SGHVS and CDR2 is FQNEAQ in the germline V gene. With V trimmed by 8 bases and J by 5 bases, 3 bases remained unmatched. This CDR3 has 14 amino acids. The chain's CDR3 is CASRGTSGDNEQFF. The DNA for the CDR3 is TGTGCCAGCCGCGGGACTAGCGGGGACAATGAGCAGTTCTTC.

With regard to this clone: The sample contains more than one DNA sequence encoding this CDR3. The J gene is TRBJ1-5, the V gene TRBV12-3 or TRBV12-4; D is undetermined. Trimming stripped 1 base from V and 7 bases from J, with 8 bases between. The CDR3 covers 13 residues. The CDR3 region is CASSLGGRQPQHF. As DNA, the CDR3 is TGTGCCAGCAGTTTAGGCGGTAGACAGCCCCAGCATTTT.

The chain joins TRBV7-2 to TRBJ2-1; D call uncertain. Deletions cut 1 base from V and 4 bases from J, with 8 bases between. The length of the CDR3 is 14 residues. CDR1 is SGHTA and CDR2 is FQGNSA in the germline V gene. This CDR3 reads CASSLGVSYNEQFF. Written as DNA, the CDR3 is TGTGCCAGCAGCTTAGGAGTGAGTTACAATGAGCAGTTCTTC.

This clone was detected once. The rearrangement uses TRBV19 and TRBJ2-7; 7 bases line up with TRBD1. Per the germline V gene, CDR1 is LNHDA and CDR2 is SQIVND (reference sequence). The CDR3 has 13 amino acids. J was trimmed by 2 bases and V by 6 bases; bases with no gene match: 4. The CDR3 protein is CASSRDSAYEQYF. The CDR3, as DNA: TGTGCCAGTAGCCGGGACAGCGCCTACGAGCAGTACTTC. The full variable domain, with the rest looked up from reference TRBV19 and TRBJ2-7, is DGGITQSPKYLFRKEGQNVTLSCEQNLNHDAMYWYRQDPGQGLRLIYYSQIVNDFQKGDIAEGYSVSREKKESFPLTVTSAQKNPTAFYLCASSRDSAYEQYFGPGTRLTVT.

The chain links TRBV4-1 to TRBJ1-6; D not certain. The germline V gene has CDR1 MGHRA and CDR2 YSYEKL. The V end was cut by 0 bases, the J end by 6 bases, with 12 bases between. The length of the CDR3 is 16 residues. The CDR3 loop is CASSQEGGVVNSPLHF. CDR3 bases: TGCGCCAGCAGCCAAGAGGGCGGGGTGGTTAATTCACCCCTCCACTTT.

This chain uses TRBV4-3 with TRBJ2-5, with TRBD2 as a possible D gene (7 bases). There are 16 residues in the CDR3. Trimming cost V 0 bases and J 5 bases, with 16 bases left between them. The V gene's germline CDR1 is LGHNA and CDR2 YSLEER. This CDR3 is CASSQDLGGADETQYF. As DNA, the CDR3 is TGCGCCAGCAGCCAAGACTTAGGGGGGGCTGATGAGACCCAGTACTTC.

This clone was seen only once. The chain employs TRBV24-1 and TRBJ1-2; 8 nucleotides align to TRBD1. This CDR3 spans 14 amino acids. Looked up from germline, CDR1 is KGHDR and CDR2 is SFDVKD. The trim removed 4 bases at V and 7 bases at J, leaving 7 bases unmatched. The CDR3 spells CATSDQKTGAGYTF. CDR3 nucleotide sequence: TGTGCCACCAGTGACCAGAAGACAGGGGCTGGCTACACCTTC.

The rearrangement links TRBV11-2 to TRBJ2-7; TRBD1 aligns across 11 bases. Looked up from germline, CDR1 is SGHAT and CDR2 is FQNNGV. The V segment lost 5 bases and the J segment 3 bases; nucleotides outside the gene matches: 9. This CDR3 contains 16 residues. This CDR3 is CASSRSGTGGFYEQYF. The CDR3 bases are TGTGCCAGCAGCAGATCCGGGACAGGGGGATTCTACGAGCAGTACTTC.